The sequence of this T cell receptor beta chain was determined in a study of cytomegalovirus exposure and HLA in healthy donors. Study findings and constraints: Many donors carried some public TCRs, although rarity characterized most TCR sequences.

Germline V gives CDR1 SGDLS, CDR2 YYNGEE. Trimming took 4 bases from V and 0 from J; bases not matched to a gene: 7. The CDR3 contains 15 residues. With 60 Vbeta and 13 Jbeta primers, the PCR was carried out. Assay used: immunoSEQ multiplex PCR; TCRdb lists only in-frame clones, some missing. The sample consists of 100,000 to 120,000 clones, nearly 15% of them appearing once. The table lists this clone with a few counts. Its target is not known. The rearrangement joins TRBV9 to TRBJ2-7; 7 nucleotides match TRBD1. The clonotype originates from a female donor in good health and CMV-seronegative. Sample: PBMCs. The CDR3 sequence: CASSPRTGLSYEQYF. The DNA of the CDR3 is TGTGCCAGCAGCCCCAGGACAGGCCTCTCCTACGAGCAGTACTTC.